These 4 T cell receptor beta chains were all obtained from the same sample, sequenced in a study of Graves' ophthalmopathy and Graves' hyperthyroidism (dated by TCRdb to between 2017 and 2018). Instrument on record: Illumina HiSeq 2000. For repertoire sequencing, TCR beta CDR3 regions were amplified from RNA transcripts. The first round of RT-PCR was done with HTBI primers and the Qiagen OneStep RT-PCR kit, and was followed by a second round of multiplex PCR, then size selection and purification. The raw public data were reprocessed by TCRdb itself: fastp quality trimming at Q25, MiXCR clonotype calling, in-frame beta chains only. CDR3 protein duplicates are merged, each entry listing the most common genes and DNA. A total of 740,000 or so distinct CDR3 sequences appear in this sample, approximately 40% of them only once. 44% of the sample rests with the top ten. The sample comprised peripheral blood. The source is an adult man with Graves' ophthalmopathy.

The V gene is TRBV2, the J gene TRBJ1-4; maybe TRBD1 (6 bases). This CDR3 comprises 14 residues. Trimming removed 7 bases from V and 3 bases from J, with 12 bases in between. From germline, CDR1 is SNHLY and CDR2 FYNNEI. CDR3 loop: CASNVRGANEKLFF. The CDR3 DNA is TGTGCCAGCAACGTTAGGGGGGCTAATGAAAAACTGTTTTTT.

A note on this clonotype: This clone may be a read error of a much larger clone one base away. J is TRBJ1-1 and V is TRBV29-1; 10 positions match TRBD1. CDR3 length equals 17 residues. Germline CDR1 and CDR2: SQVTM and ANQGSEA. The CDR3 is CSPLNRDRGMKNTEALF. In DNA form, the CDR3 reads TGCAGCCCTCTTAACCGGGACAGGGGTATGAAGAACACTGAAGCTCTCTTT. The variable domain in full, with the rest retrieved from reference TRBV29-1 and TRBJ1-1, is SAVISQKPSRDICQRGTSLTIQCQVDSQVTMMFWYRQQPGQSLTLIATANQGSEATYESGFVIDKFPISRPNLTFSTLTVSNMSPEDSSIYLCSPLNRDRGMKNTEALFGQGTRLTVV.

There are many counts of this clonotype. The CDR3 here is CSAPGPSDGYTF. DNA of the CDR3: TGCAGTGCCCCAGGCCCCTCGGATGGCTACACCTTC. V usage is TRBV20-1 and J usage is TRBJ1-2, with D unclear. Trimming removed 6 bases at V and 6 bases at J, with 14 bases between. This CDR3 region has 12 residues. CDR1 is DFQATT, CDR2 SNEGSKA, per germline (reference sequence).

This sequence joins TRBV25-1 and TRBJ2-5, with D maybe TRBD1 (6 bases). V dropped 5 bases and J dropped 2 bases, with 12 bases sitting between them. The CDR3 sequence is 14 residues long. CDR1 and CDR2 (germline): MGHDK, SYGVNS. CDR3 sequence reads: CASSPRTDQETQYF. CDR3 nucleotides: TGTGCCAGCAGTCCCCGGACAGATCAAGAGACCCAGTACTTC.